This T cell receptor beta chain was observed in a study of blood T cell repertoires in COVID-19. In its sample, this clone was seen a few times. Seattle participants joined during active infection and were tracked over time. The CDR3 is 15 amino acids. Germline CDR1 and CDR2: ENHRY and SYGVKD. Trimming took off 0 bases at V and 3 bases at J, with 8 bases between the two ends. Profiled with immunoSEQ multiplex PCR; TCRdb holds only in-frame clones, not every one. The sample shows about 210,000 clones, around four fifths of them seen only once. The sequence was collected from a woman at least 80 years old with COVID-19, enrolled during active disease. The specimen sequenced was peripheral blood. The rearrangement uses TRBV10-3 and TRBJ1-4; D may be TRBD1 (5 bases). DNA for the CDR3: TGTGCCATCAGTGAGTCGGGGGGGTCTAATGAAAAACTGTTTTTT. It is translated as CAISESGGSNEKLFF.